Below, one TCR beta chain is given with its context. As yet, its antigen is unknown. CDR3 length: 15 amino acids. Germline CDR1 SGHVS, CDR2 FNYEAQ. Trimming removed 2 bases from V and 8 bases from J, with 18 bases in between. The entry originates in a study of T cell repertoires and Cas9 in healthy adults. Measured with immunoSEQ multiplex PCR; TCRdb has only the in-frame clones, and not every one. The sample lists about 14,000 clones; 80% to 90% were seen once. General study findings and limits: SpCas9-reactive effector T cells were reportedly restrained in vitro by SpCas9-reactive regulatory T cells.

The sequencing input was Tregs (CD4+, CD25+, CD127-, CD137-, CD154-) from PBMCs; culture status not recorded. The chain combines TRBV7-6 with TRBJ1-1; D may be TRBD1 (6 bases). The source of this sequence is a human donor in good health. The DNA of the CDR3 is TGTGCCAGCAGCTTATCTCCCAGGGGTATTGGAGAAGCTTTCTTT. It codes for CASSLSPRGIGEAFF.